The entry below gives a single T cell receptor beta chain sequence along with its context. Its specific antigen is unknown. No qualities accompany the bases; no much larger clone lies one base away. The entry originates in a study of blood T cell repertoires in COVID-19 (dated by TCRdb to the early 2020s). At the level of the whole study: The collaborator samples originated in the United States, Italy and Spain and spanned the acute and convalescent phases of COVID-19. Where available, HLA class I and class II types were taken from metadata supplied by the sample provider and were not determined by assay-based typing. The dataset comprised deeply sampled blood TCRbeta repertoires from subjects exposed to, actively infected with, or recovered from COVID-19. The repertoires were made available in a free public database intended to serve as a resource for research on the immune response to SARS-CoV-2. The prospective study material was composed of cDNA or gDNA derived from T cells, B-cell-depleted T cells, or PBMCs. The samples were drawn from the first 160 participants of the ongoing ImmuneRACE study and from some 1,300 subjects provided by 6 global collaborators. Sample metadata almost always included a de-identified subject ID, COVID-19 status, age in years and sex.

In the prospective study, participants were roughly 18 to 95 years old, resided in about two dozen geographic areas of the United States, and were enrolled through a virtual design. In the prospective study, cohorts were assigned on the basis of participant-reported clinical history obtained from a screening survey and a study questionnaire. ImmuneRACE Cohort 3 recovered participants were defined by two consecutive negative NP/OP PCR tests, healthcare professional clearance, or symptom resolution. Each participant in the prospective study had whole blood, serum and a nasopharyngeal or oropharyngeal swab collected by mobile phlebotomists. Additional blood draws and questionnaires over an approximately 2-month period could optionally be provided by prospective study participants. Before DNA extraction, prospective study blood samples were shipped either frozen or at room temperature. The immunoSEQ Assay, a bias-controlled multiplex PCR, was used to amplify TCRbeta CDR3 regions from genomic DNA. The authors processed their data as follows. Within the assay, amplification of reference gene primers was used to estimate how many nucleated cells each sample contained. To quantify the absolute abundance of each unique TCRbeta CDR3 rearrangement, sequence reads were collapsed and filtered. For each sample, productive Simpson clonality was calculated as the square root of Simpson's diversity index over productive rearrangements. The source is immuneACCESS, and TCRdb retained only in-frame sequences with V and J called. Part of the clones is not carried over; for the studies checked, unresolved V genes explain less than half of this, and the remainder is unexplained. Clone size and V and J calls were adopted from that table, with D and trimming inferred from the DNA. Here the sample has 250,000 to 350,000 clones; roughly nine tenths occur a single time. Approximately 5.7% of the sample is in the top ten clones.

Study-wide conclusions, independent of this receptor: The quantity of clinical and demographic metadata differed by source and by participant and was supplied without curation.

The CDR3 starts with the cysteine, ends with the phenylalanine, and has 16 residues. Just CDR3 DNA is preserved here, 48 bases in frame from base 1. Sequences MRHNA (CDR1) and SNTAGT (CDR2) are obtained from the germline V gene. V was cut back by 4 bases and J by 1 base, leaving a gap of 17 bases between them. This sequence was found in a woman aged 40-49 years who had recovered from COVID-19. This chain joins TRBV6-4 to TRBJ2-7, and possibly TRBD1, on 6 matching bases. Sequencing was performed on PBMCs or T cells enriched from blood (not recorded which). Here the CDR3 is given as CASSAPTGDNSYEQYF. In nucleotide form, the sequence is TGTGCCAGCAGTGCCCCAACCGGGGACAATTCCTACGAGCAGTACTTC.